This TCR beta chain originates from a study of T cells in localized non-small cell lung cancer. On this clone: The antigen is unknown.

Whole-study findings and limits: The study found T cell clonality highest in uninvolved adjacent lung, above tumor. Adjacent lung tissue had a median about 58 of the top 100 clones found in the tumor.

V shed 2 bases and J shed 1 base, with 12 bases lying between them. This CDR3 region has 16 residues. Germline V CDR1 and CDR2: MGHRA, YSYEKL. Produced via immunoSEQ multiplex PCR; TCRdb's table is partial and in-frame only. The data contain roughly 53,000 clones, approximately 80% of them singletons. The sequence derives from a man aged 40-75 years with stage III lung adenocarcinoma. The input for sequencing was peripheral blood mononuclear cells, taken before any cancer treatment. This chain uses TRBV4-1 with TRBJ2-1; D remains unclear. The CDR3 DNA reads as TGCGCCAGCAGCCAACTAGACATTTTATCCTACAATGAGCAGTTCTTC. Amino acids: CASSQLDILSYNEQFF.